The rows below give T cell receptor beta chains drawn from one sample of a study of OX40 agonist ivuxolimab in advanced cancers. Profiled with immunoSEQ multiplex PCR; TCRdb holds only in-frame clones, not every one. Among over 20,000 clones listed, more than 75% were seen once. This sample comprised CD4+ or CD8+ T cells sorted from blood, obtained in a trial of the OX40 agonist ivuxolimab. The origin of the receptors is an adult with an advanced solid tumor such as melanoma, head and neck, liver or kidney cancer. Each CDR3 is given without its conserved first and last residue. Fields, in order: V gene, J gene, CDR3 protein.

TRBV13,TRBJ2-7,ASSLGRGGVYEQY
TRBV27,TRBJ1-1,ASSLGQMNTEAF
TRBV30,TRBJ2-7,AWIRDTSYEQY
TRBV6-5,TRBJ2-1,ASSHGLEQF
TRBV13,TRBJ2-5,ASSFAGGGRETQY
TRBV27,TRBJ1-5,ASNVRTGYSNQPQH
TRBV6-1,TRBJ2-1,ASSEVKGRLGDEQF
TRBV19,TRBJ2-1,ASSSSALANEQF
TRBV7-6,TRBJ1-1,ASSLTGGTEAF
TRBV2,TRBJ1-1,ASKAGKVTEAF
TRBV28,TRBJ2-6,ASSGKTQSRANVLT
TRBV9,TRBJ2-7,ASSARVGGVYEQY
TRBV19,TRBJ1-5,ASSIDREDRGTLYSNQPQH
TRBV28,TRBJ2-7,ASSPLYEQY
TRBV5-1,TRBJ2-1,ASSWVRSGGAHNEQF
TRBV5-6,TRBJ2-1,ASSLMLGYNEQF
TRBV4-1,TRBJ1-2,ASSQDSPGFIGYT
TRBV9,TRBJ2-5,ASSQDSLGGETQY
TRBV13,TRBJ2-1,ASSLDGTTSYNEQF
TRBV6-6,TRBJ1-5,ASSSLQGMEEPQH
TRBV28,TRBJ1-1,ASSLYYREDTEAF
TRBV5-1,TRBJ2-1,ASSWTSGRNNEQF
TRBV29-1,TRBJ2-7,SVEDWLQGASYEQY
TRBV25-1,TRBJ1-1,ASTPPEGDRNEAF
TRBV7-8,TRBJ2-3,ASSLTGSTDTQY
TRBV28,TRBJ2-7,ASSPTAGQSAYEQY
TRBV28,TRBJ2-7,ASSLTGGPYEQY
TRBV18,TRBJ1-5,ASSPPSTDQPQH
TRBV9,TRBJ2-7,ASSPRGSGGYEQY
TRBV7-6,TRBJ2-7,ASSSSPYSYEQY
TRBV9,TRBJ2-1,ASSVTGVGYNEQF
TRBV5-1,TRBJ1-1,ASRDRGPLTTEAF
TRBV19,TRBJ2-2,ASSIQDWEDWTGELF
TRBV27,TRBJ2-7,ASSWTSGYEQY
TRBV9,TRBJ2-1,ASSDGVSNEQF
TRBV28,TRBJ2-1,ASSLWASGSDEQF
TRBV6-5,TRBJ1-3,ASTPGPGGNTIY
TRBV5-1,TRBJ1-1,ASSWDRGWAEAF
TRBV25-1,NA,ASGLDAYEQY
TRBV5-6,TRBJ1-2,ASSLEGGGYGYT
TRBV28,TRBJ1-3,ASSDKRGPPGNTIY
TRBV6-1,TRBJ1-5,ASNRVWGNQPQH
TRBV7-8,TRBJ2-1,ASSRRQGGLISYNEQF
TRBV19,TRBJ2-1,ASSPGGAYNEQF
TRBV7-6,TRBJ2-7,ASSLLTGISYEQY
TRBV7-9,TRBJ2-3,ASSLVWGPWDTDTQY
TRBV11-1,TRBJ2-7,ASSRTGFPSYEQY
TRBV7-8,TRBJ2-7,ASRGTSGSYEQY
TRBV6-5,TRBJ1-5,ASSFRGAAGQPQH
TRBV2,TRBJ2-7,ASGGVGSHEQY
TRBV7-9,TRBJ1-1,ASSPTTAFEAF
TRBV30,TRBJ2-5,AWSSGAQETQY
TRBV4-1,TRBJ2-1,ASSQGTSGREGYNEQF
TRBV5-1,TRBJ1-5,ASSLTGGSSPQH
TRBV11-1,TRBJ2-1,ASNRKRESTYNEQF
TRBV30,TRBJ1-3,AWIYPPGSGNTIY
TRBV19,TRBJ2-5,ASSTTHRETQY
TRBV27,TRBJ2-1,ASQVWGTSHEQF
TRBV4-2,TRBJ2-5,ASSTGQGAETQY
TRBV30,TRBJ2-6,AWSLISGANVLT